The sequence of this T cell receptor (beta chain) was determined in a study of identical twins (dated by TCRdb to the mid-2010s). About the study as a whole: TCR alpha and beta repertoires from monozygotic twins, unrelated adults of various ages and cord blood were deep-sequenced to test whether fetal clonotypes persist. Replicate twin experiments were performed at different times using different library preparation protocols to rule out contamination. Results the study describes overall, beyond this receptor: In monozygotic twins, out-of-frame TCR alpha sharing was systematically underestimated by recombination models, although the models agreed with sharing between unrelated individuals. A weaker excess of twin sharing was found in beta out-of-frame sequences because the signal-to-noise ratio was lowered by fewer shared sequences. Abundant cord blood beta clonotypes had fewer insertions, young adult naive repertoires showed a similar but weaker trend, and memory repertoires showed no such trend. Conclusions relied on cross-sectional statistical analysis, since the same donors could not be followed over many years. Compared with coincidental sharing between unrelated individuals, an excess of low generation-probability sequences was observed among out-of-frame TCR alpha sequences shared between twins. Zero-insertion analyses could be partly confounded by invariant T cells such as MAIT and iNKT, although diverse VJ usage argued against such confounding for most clonotypes.

Libraries were constructed by 5' RACE. Data came from an Illumina HiSeq 2000. Template switching added a universal primer binding site, and the final cDNA carried a unique molecular identifier that allowed TCR cDNA molecules to be counted accurately. Specific primers in the conserved constant-segment region were used to synthesize first-strand cDNA for the TCR alpha and beta chains. To control for contamination, every cDNA library carried two barcodes: a SMART-Mk sample barcode plus Illumina barcodes. TruSeq adapter sequences and Illumina sample barcodes were added in two successive PCR steps. The Illumina HiSeq platform was used with custom primers to sequence TCR alpha and beta cDNA libraries. In the original analysis: Raw reads were processed with MiGEC to extract unique molecular identifiers, and MiXCR was used to determine CDR3 positions. Recombination models were inferred per individual with the repgenHMM and IGoR tools using an EM algorithm. The analysis of shared clonotypes was done with the tcR package in R, with sharing normalized by the product of cloneset sizes. To study raw recombination free of thymic and clonal selection effects, out-of-frame nonproductive sequences were analyzed. In TCRdb, the public reads were trimmed at Q25 with fastp and aligned with MiXCR, with productive beta chains retained. Rows are unified per CDR3 protein, each entry keeping the most common DNA and genes. TCRdb, rather than the study authors, made the V and J calls. The table for this sample lists 1.5 million or so distinct CDR3 sequences; around 33% of them were counted only once. Less than 0.35% of the sample rests with the top ten.

Only healthy Caucasian donors were included. Notes on this clonotype: Its target antigen remains unknown. At one of its ends the junction is not consistent with the germline gene, which may arise from a read error.

The receptor comes from a newborn girl in good health. The sequenced material came from cord blood.

The CDR3 is CTSSPSPRETQYF. The sequenced DNA: TGTACCAGCTCACCAAGTCCCAGAGAGACCCAGTACTTC. Recombination linked TRBV18 to TRBJ2-7; the D gene is not confidently resolved. The end of the DNA aligns better with TRBJ2-5, so the J call may be wrong. In the germline V gene, CDR1 corresponds to KGHSH and CDR2 to LQKENI. The CDR3 sequence holds 13 residues, the cysteine and phenylalanine included. Only the CDR3 portion is preserved as DNA: 39 bases, with reading frame beginning at the first base.